This paragraph reports one T cell receptor (beta chain). The antigen is undetermined. Expressed TCRB transcripts were sequenced, since all the RNA that had been isolated was reverse transcribed. Average reads for naive, central memory and regulatory T cell samples were about 3.57 million. Using immunoSEQ multiplex PCR, the repertoire was profiled, and TCRdb retains in-frame clones only, with some absent. The sample lists hundreds of thousands of clones, around a sixth seen once, with approximately 0.099% in the top ten. This record comes from a study of beta chain features in type 1 diabetes. Study findings and constraints: Possibly, sequencing cDNA over-represented cells that had high TCR expression levels. A greater similarity of naive, central memory and Treg TCRB repertoires was seen among patients than among healthy donors. TCRB CDR3s from Type 1 diabetes patients were moderately but significantly shorter in all four CD4+ subsets.

Deletions cut 1 base from V and 2 bases from J, with 15 bases between. The CDR3 contains 16 residues. In germline, CDR1 is LGHNA, CDR2 YNFKEQ. The sequenced sample consisted of naive CD4+ T cells from blood. This TCR was sampled from a man in his late teens or twenties in good health. This sequence joins TRBV4-2 and TRBJ2-7; D gene ambiguous. The CDR3 protein is CASSQVTGSQPYEQYF. The DNA of the CDR3 is TGTGCCAGCAGCCAAGTCACGGGTTCCCAACCCTACGAGCAGTACTTC.